This TCR beta chain was captured in a study of T-cell reconstitution after alpha-beta-depleted transplantation in children. Germline values: CDR1 SGHNT, CDR2 YENEEA. Deletions cut 1 base from V and 4 bases from J, with 7 bases between. The CDR3 consists of 13 residues. As it was prepared, the TCRbeta library received unique molecular identifiers. One entry per CDR3 protein results from TCRdb running MiXCR on the PCR reads. This table holds some 300,000 distinct CDR3 sequences, about 9.5% found once. Study-wide findings and caveats: TCRbeta diversity was high at day 60 in some patients (a result of surviving recipient T cells and thymic progenitors).

Comment on this clonotype: Its antigen remains unidentified.

This sequence was found in a boy younger than two with acute myeloid leukemia, due to receive a stem cell transplant. The rearrangement uses TRBV11-3 and TRBJ1-1, with D unresolved. The sequenced sample was PBMCs, obtained before TCRalphabeta/CD19-depleted stem cell transplant. The CDR3 DNA sequence: TGTGCCAGCAGCTTAGCCTTTGGCACTGAAGCTTTCTTT. Translation gives CASSLAFGTEAFF.